This T cell receptor (beta chain) was sequenced for a study of a mutant IDH1 vaccine in newly diagnosed glioma. About the study: Sex distribution of treated patients was roughly 60% male and approximately 38% female; mean age was around 40 years. Earlier care involved radiotherapy, temozolomide, or both, and the majority received both.

The time point was: baseline, week 1 (first vaccination visit). As for treatment: pre-vaccination baseline after standard-of-care therapy. There were new WHO grade 3 or 4 astrocytomas in the donors, and these were IDH1-mutant and ATRX-lost. Method: immunoSEQ multiplex PCR; TCRdb's copy keeps in-frame clones and lacks some. The sample lists tens of thousands of clones; about 83% were seen once. Comment on this clone: What it recognizes is unknown.

General study points: Pseudoprogression looked unconnected to shifts in top peripheral T cell clonotypes.

Per the germline V gene, CDR1 is SNHLY and CDR2 is FYNNEI. Trimming removed 5 bases from V and 6 bases from J; junction bases left unmatched: 3. CDR3 length: 13 amino acids. The chain is built from TRBV2 and TRBJ2-1, with 8 nucleotides matching TRBD2. The starting material was PBMCs, obtained from a glioma patient treated with radiotherapy, temozolomide or both. The receptor was derived from a middle-aged woman with glioma. The DNA for the CDR3 is TGTGCCAGCAGTATCGGGGGGGCCAATGAGCAGTTCTTC. Encoded protein: CASSIGGANEQFF.